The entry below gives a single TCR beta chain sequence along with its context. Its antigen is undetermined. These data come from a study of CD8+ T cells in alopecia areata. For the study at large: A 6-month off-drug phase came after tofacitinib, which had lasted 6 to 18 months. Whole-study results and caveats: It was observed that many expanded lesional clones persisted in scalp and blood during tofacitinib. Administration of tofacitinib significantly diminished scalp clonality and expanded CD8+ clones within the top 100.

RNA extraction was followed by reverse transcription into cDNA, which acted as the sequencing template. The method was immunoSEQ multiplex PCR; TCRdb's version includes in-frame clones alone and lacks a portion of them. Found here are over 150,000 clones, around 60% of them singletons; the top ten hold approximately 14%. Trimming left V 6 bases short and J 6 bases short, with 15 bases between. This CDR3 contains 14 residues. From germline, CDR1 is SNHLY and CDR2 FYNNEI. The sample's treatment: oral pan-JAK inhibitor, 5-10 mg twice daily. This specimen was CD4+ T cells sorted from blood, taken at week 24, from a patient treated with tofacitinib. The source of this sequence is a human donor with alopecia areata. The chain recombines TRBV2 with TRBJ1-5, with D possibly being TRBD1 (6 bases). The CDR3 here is CASRAGVNSQPQHF. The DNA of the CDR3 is TGTGCCAGCAGGGCAGGGGTTAACAGTCAGCCCCAGCATTTT.